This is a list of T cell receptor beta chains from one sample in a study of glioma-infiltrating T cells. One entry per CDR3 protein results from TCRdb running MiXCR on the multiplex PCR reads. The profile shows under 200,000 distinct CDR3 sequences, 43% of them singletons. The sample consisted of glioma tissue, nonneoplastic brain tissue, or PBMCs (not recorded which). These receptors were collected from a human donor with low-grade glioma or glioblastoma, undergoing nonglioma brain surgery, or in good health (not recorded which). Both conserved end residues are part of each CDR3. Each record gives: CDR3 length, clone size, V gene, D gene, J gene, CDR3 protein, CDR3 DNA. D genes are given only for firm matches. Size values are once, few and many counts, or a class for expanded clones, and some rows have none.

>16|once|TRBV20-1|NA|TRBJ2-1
CSARNPTNGKYNEQFF
TGCAGTGCTAGAAACCCAACTAACGGGAAGTACAATGAGCAGTTCTTC
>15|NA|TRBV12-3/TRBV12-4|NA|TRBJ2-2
CASSLTSANTWELFF
TGTGCCAGCAGTTTAACGTCGGCGAACACCTGGGAGCTGTTTTTT
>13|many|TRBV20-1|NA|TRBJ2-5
CSANRKDQETQYF
TGCAGTGCTAACAGGAAGGACCAAGAGACCCAGTACTTC
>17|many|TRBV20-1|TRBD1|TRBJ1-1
CSARDPRRGQGNTEAFF
TGCAGTGCTAGAGATCCGAGGAGGGGGCAGGGGAACACTGAAGCTTTCTTT
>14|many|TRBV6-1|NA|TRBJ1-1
CASTREFLNTEAFF
TGTGCCAGCACCAGGGAGTTTCTCAACACTGAAGCTTTCTTT
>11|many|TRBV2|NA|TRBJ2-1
CASSEHGEQFF
TGTGCCAGCAGCGAACATGGAGAGCAGTTCTTC
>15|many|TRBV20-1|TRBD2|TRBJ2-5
CSARDGRGVDETQYF
TGCAGTGCTAGAGACGGGAGGGGAGTAGACGAGACCCAGTACTTC
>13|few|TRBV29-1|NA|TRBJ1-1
CSVEDSWGTEAFF
TGCAGCGTTGAAGATAGCTGGGGGACTGAAGCTTTCTTT
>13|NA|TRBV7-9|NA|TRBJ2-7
CASSKGHSYEQYF
TGTGCCAGCAGCAAAGGACACTCCTACGAGCAGTACTTC
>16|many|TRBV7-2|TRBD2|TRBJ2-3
CASSLAGGSGSDTQYF
TGTGCCAGCAGCTTAGCTGGCGGGAGTGGGTCAGATACGCAGTATTTT
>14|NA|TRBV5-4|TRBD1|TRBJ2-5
CASKGQGIQETQYF
TGTGCCAGCAAAGGACAGGGAATACAGGAGACCCAGTACTTC
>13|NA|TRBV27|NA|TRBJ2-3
CASRAAVPVTQYF
TGTGCCAGCAGAGCGGCAGTTCCCGTTACGCAGTATTTT
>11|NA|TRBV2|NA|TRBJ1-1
CASGHPTKAFF
TGTGCCAGCGGCCACCCCACTAAAGCTTTCTTT
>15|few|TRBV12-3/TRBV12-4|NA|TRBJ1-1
CASSLALWGADEAFF
TGTGCCAGCAGTTTAGCGCTATGGGGGGCGGATGAAGCTTTCTTT
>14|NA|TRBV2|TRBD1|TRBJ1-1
CASNSDRAGTEAFF
TGTGCCAGCAATTCGGACAGGGCGGGCACTGAAGCTTTCTTT
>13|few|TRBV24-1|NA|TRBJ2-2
CATCQANTGELFF
TGTGCCACCTGCCAGGCGAACACCGGGGAGCTGTTTTTT
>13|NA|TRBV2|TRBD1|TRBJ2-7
CVSSAYRGNEQYF
TGTGTCAGCAGTGCTTACAGGGGCAACGAGCAGTACTTC
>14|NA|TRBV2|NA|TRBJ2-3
CASRSQRNSYEQYF
TGTGCCAGCAGGTCACAAAGAAACTCCTACGAGCAGTATTTT
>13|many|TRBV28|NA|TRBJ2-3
CASSLVGKDTQYF
TGTGCCAGCAGTTTAGTAGGCAAAGATACGCAGTATTTT
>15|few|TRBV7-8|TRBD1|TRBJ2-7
CASSSQDRGNYEQYF
TGTGCCAGCAGCTCCCAGGACAGGGGAAATTACGAGCAGTACTTC
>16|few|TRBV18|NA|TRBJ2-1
CASSPSLAVSGNEQFF
TGTGCCAGCTCACCATCTTTAGCGGTTTCGGGGAATGAGCAGTTCTTC
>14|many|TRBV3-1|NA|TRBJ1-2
CASSQDTGRRGYTF
TGTGCCAGCAGCCAAGACACGGGGCGTCGAGGCTACACCTTC
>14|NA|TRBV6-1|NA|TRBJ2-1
CASSPSGGNNEQFF
TGTGCAAGCAGCCCTTCGGGCGGGAACAATGAGCAGTTCTTC
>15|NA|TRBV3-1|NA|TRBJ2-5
CASSQDASRGQTQYF
TGTGCCAGCAGCCAAGATGCCAGCAGGGGTCAGACCCAGTACTTC
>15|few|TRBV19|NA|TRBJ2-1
CASSIYPRYNNEQFF
TGTGCCAGTAGTATTTATCCGAGATATAACAATGAGCAGTTCTTC
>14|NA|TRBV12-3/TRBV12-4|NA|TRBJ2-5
CASSFGRDQETQYF
TGTGCCAGCAGTTTCGGCCGGGACCAAGAGACCCAGTACTTC
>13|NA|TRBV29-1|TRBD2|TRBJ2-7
CSVEGAGGYEQYF
TGCAGCGTTGAAGGGGCGGGGGGCTACGAGCAGTACTTC
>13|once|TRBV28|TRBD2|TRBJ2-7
CASSFLSGGPQYF
TGTGCCAGCAGTTTCTTATCGGGAGGGCCACAGTACTTC
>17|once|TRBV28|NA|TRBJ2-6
CASSFPSRASGANVLTF
TGTGCCAGCAGTTTCCCCTCCCGGGCTTCTGGGGCCAACGTCCTAACTTTC
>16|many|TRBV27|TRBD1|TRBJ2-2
CASSLSGQGPSGELFF
TGTGCCAGCAGTTTATCCGGACAGGGTCCATCCGGGGAGCTGTTTTTT
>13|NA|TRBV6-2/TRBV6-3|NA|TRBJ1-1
CARSYRVNTEAFF
TGTGCCAGAAGTTATCGGGTGAACACTGAAGCTTTCTTT
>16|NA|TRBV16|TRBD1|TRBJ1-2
CASSLFATGCDYGYTF
TGTGCCAGCAGCCTCTTCGCGACAGGGTGCGACTATGGCTACACCTTC
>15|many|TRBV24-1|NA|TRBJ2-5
CATSESWGAGETQYF
TGTGCCACCAGTGAGTCGTGGGGGGCAGGAGAGACCCAGTACTTC
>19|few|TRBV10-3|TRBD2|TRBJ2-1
CAIRARRSGRATDPGEQFF
TGTGCCATCAGAGCCCGACGTAGCGGGAGGGCCACCGACCCCGGTGAGCAATTCTTC
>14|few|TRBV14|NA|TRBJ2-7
CASSASGRRYEQYF
TGTGCCAGCAGCGCTTCGGGACGGCGCTACGAGCAGTACTTC
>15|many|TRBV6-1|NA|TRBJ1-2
CASSRGDLLGYGYTF
TGTGCCAGCAGTCGAGGAGATCTTCTGGGCTATGGCTACACCTTC
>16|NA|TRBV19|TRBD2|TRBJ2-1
CASSIYGLAAYNEQLF
TGTGCCAGTAGTATATACGGACTAGCGGCTTACAATGAGCAGTTATTC
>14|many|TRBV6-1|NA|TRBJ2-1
CASSSPTLYNEQFF
TGTGCCAGCAGTTCTCCGACTCTTTACAATGAGCAGTTCTTC
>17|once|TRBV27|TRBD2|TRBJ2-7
CASRQIFLAGERTEQYF
TGTGCCAGCAGACAAATCTTCCTAGCGGGAGAAAGGACCGAGCAGTACTTC
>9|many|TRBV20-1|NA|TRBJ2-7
CSASYEQYF
TGCAGTGCTAGCTACGAGCAGTACTTC
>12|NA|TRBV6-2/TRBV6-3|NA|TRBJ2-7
CASSCNRLQQYF
TGCGCCAGCAGTTGTAATAGACTACAGCAGTACTTC
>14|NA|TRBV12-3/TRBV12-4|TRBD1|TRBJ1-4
CASSLEQGGEKLFF
TGTGCCAGCAGTTTGGAGCAGGGGGGTGAAAAACTGTTTTTT
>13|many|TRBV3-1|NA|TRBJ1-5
CASSHGGWQPQHF
TGTGCCAGCAGCCATGGGGGATGGCAGCCCCAGCATTTT
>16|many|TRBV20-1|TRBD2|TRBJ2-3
CSATVLAGVSTDTQYF
TGCAGTGCAACCGTACTAGCGGGAGTAAGCACAGATACGCAGTATTTT
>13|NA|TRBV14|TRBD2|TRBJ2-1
CASAGEVDNEQFF
TGTGCCAGCGCGGGAGAGGTCGACAATGAGCAGTTCTTC
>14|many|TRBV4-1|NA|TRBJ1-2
CASSQGGDNYGYTF
TGCGCCAGCAGCCAAGGAGGGGACAACTATGGCTACACCTTC
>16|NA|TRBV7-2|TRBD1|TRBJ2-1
CARSRANRGSYNEQFF
TGTGCCAGAAGCCGTGCCAACAGGGGTTCCTACAATGAGCAGTTCTTC
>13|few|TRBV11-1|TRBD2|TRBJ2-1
CASGAGVNNEQFF
TGTGCCAGCGGCGCGGGAGTAAACAATGAGCAGTTCTTC
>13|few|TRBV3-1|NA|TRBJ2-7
CASSQVAGSEQYF
TGTGCCAGCAGCCAAGTCGCGGGTTCCGAGCAGTACTTC
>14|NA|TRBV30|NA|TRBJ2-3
CAWSDGPSTDTQYF
TGTGCCTGGAGTGACGGACCAAGCACAGATACGCAGTATTTT
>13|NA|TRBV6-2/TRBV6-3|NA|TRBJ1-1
CASSNLVGTEAFF
TGTGCCAGCAGTAATTTGGTAGGGACTGAGGCTTTCTTT
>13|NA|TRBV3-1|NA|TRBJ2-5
CAGSPQLLGTQYF
TGTGCCGGTAGCCCGCAACTTCTGGGGACCCAGTACTTC
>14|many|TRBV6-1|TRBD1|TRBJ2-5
CASSYGQDQETQYF
TGTGCCAGCAGTTATGGACAGGACCAAGAGACCCAGTACTTC
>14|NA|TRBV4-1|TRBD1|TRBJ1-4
CTSSQTGANEKLFF
TGCACCAGCAGCCAGACAGGGGCTAATGAAAAATTGTTTTTT